One sample yielded the 25 T cell receptor beta chains listed below, sequenced in a study of blood T cell repertoires in COVID-19. Profiled with immunoSEQ multiplex PCR; TCRdb holds only in-frame clones, not every one. The table lists 200,000 to 300,000 clones, 75% to 90% of them singletons. The sample comprised peripheral blood. The receptors were gathered from a woman aged 40 to 55 who had recovered from COVID-19.

The chain recombines TRBV4-3 with TRBJ1-2; the D is unclear. Germline V gene data show CDR1 as LGHNA and CDR2 as YSLEER. The V end lost 2 bases, the J end lost 6 bases, and 16 bases lay between the germline ends. The CDR3 length is 15 residues. CDR3 nucleotide sequence: TGCGCCAGCAGCCAATCAACCCACCGGAGGGATGGCTACACCTTC. Translating it yields CASSQSTHRRDGYTF.

The chain recombines TRBV7-8 with TRBJ2-7; tentative D call: TRBD1 (5 bases). Germline V gene sequence: CDR1 SGHVS, CDR2 FQNEAQ. The V end was cut by 5 bases, the J end by 9 bases, with 23 bases between. This CDR3 has 15 amino acids. In DNA form, the CDR3 reads TGTGCCAGCAGCCAAGGGGTAGACTCATACGAGCGGCAGTACTTC. It specifies CASSQGVDSYERQYF.

V is TRBV10-3 and J is TRBJ1-1; D is unresolved. Germline values: CDR1 ENHRY, CDR2 SYGVKD. CDR3 length: 14 amino acids. V was cut by 11 bases and J by 1 base, with 17 bases left in between. The CDR3 DNA is TGTGCCCCCCATGTTGGCAGAAAGAACACTGAAGCTTTCTTT. Translated: CAPHVGRKNTEAFF.

V is TRBV30 and J is TRBJ2-3; 13 bases map to TRBD2. This CDR3 region has 18 residues. Trimming at V came to 1 base and at J to 3 bases, leaving 10 bases not matched to a gene. Germline loops: CDR1 GTSNPN, CDR2 SVGIG (reference sequence). CDR3 in amino acids: CAWSELAGGPVLTDTQYF. The CDR3 DNA follows: TGTGCCTGGAGTGAACTAGCGGGGGGGCCCGTACTAACAGATACGCAGTATTTT.

The V and J genes are TRBV6-5 and TRBJ2-7, with 7 bases fitting TRBD1. J lost 2 bases, V lost 7 bases, and 8 bases had no gene match. The germline V gene encodes CDR1 MNHEY and CDR2 SVGAGI. This CDR3 has 14 residues. CDR3 DNA: TGTGCCAGCAAACAGGGGACAAAACCCTACGAGCAGTACTTC. Translated, it gives CASKQGTKPYEQYF.

The chain couples TRBV1 to TRBJ2-3; the table calls TRBD2, which could not be checked here. TRBV1 is recorded as a pseudogene. The CDR3 covers 16 residues. The CDR3 DNA reads TGCACCAGCAGCCTCAAGACTAGCGAGGGCACAGATACGCAGTATTTT. It yields the protein CTSSLKTSEGTDTQYF.

This chain uses TRBV2 with TRBJ2-1; tentatively, D is TRBD2 (6 bases). V was cut by 10 bases and J by 9 bases, with 13 bases left in between. CDR1 is SNHLY, CDR2 FYNNEI, per germline. This CDR3 is 11 amino acids long. The CDR3 DNA reads as TGTGCCACCTCGACCGGGGGTGAGCAGTTCTTC. This codes for CATSTGGEQFF.

This clone came up once. This chain uses TRBV19 with TRBJ1-4, with a possible D match to TRBD1 (5 bases). V lost 3 bases to trimming and J lost 0 bases, with 11 bases between them. Per the germline V gene, CDR1 is LNHDA and CDR2 is SQIVND (reference sequence). The CDR3 loop spans 16 amino acids. The CDR3 region has the DNA TGTGCCAGTAGTATGATTCAGGGCGCAACTAATGAAAAACTGTTTTTT. Protein: CASSMIQGATNEKLFF. Filled out from reference TRBV19 and TRBJ1-4, the complete variable domain reads DGGITQSPKYLFRKEGQNVTLSCEQNLNHDAMYWYRQDPGQGLRLIYYSQIVNDFQKGDIAEGYSVSREKKESFPLTVTSAQKNPTAFYLCASSMIQGATNEKLFFGSGTQLSVL.

The J gene is TRBJ1-3, the V gene TRBV30; no firm D call. CDR1 and CDR2 from the germline V gene are GTSNPN and SVGIG (reference sequence). The CDR3 spans 13 residues. With 2 bases removed from V and 0 bases from J, the gap between germline ends came to 5 bases. CDR3: CAWSQFSGNTIYF. In DNA, the CDR3 is TGTGCCTGGAGTCAATTCTCTGGAAACACCATATATTTT.

V is TRBV27 and J is TRBJ2-5; tentatively, D is TRBD1 (5 bases). Per the germline V gene, CDR1 is MNHEY and CDR2 is SMNVEV (reference sequence). Trimming removed 6 bases from V and 1 base from J, with 18 bases in between. The CDR3 contains 16 residues. DNA for the CDR3: TGTGCCAGCAGGAAGACTCCGACAGAATCCCAAGAGACCCAGTACTTC. Protein: CASRKTPTESQETQYF.

V is TRBV19 and J is TRBJ2-2, with TRBD1 as a possible D gene (6 bases). Trimming left V 5 bases short and J 0 bases short, with 10 bases between. This CDR3 region has 15 residues. Germline V CDR1 and CDR2: LNHDA, SQIVND (reference sequence). CDR3 bases: TGTGCCAGTAGTCGGGACACCGCGAACACCGGGGAGCTGTTTTTT. Translated, it gives CASSRDTANTGELFF.

This chain connects TRBV27 to TRBJ2-4, with 10 bases that match TRBD1. With 10 bases clipped from V and 6 bases from J, the junction kept 12 bases outside the gene matches. Germline values: CDR1 MNHEY, CDR2 SMNVEV (reference sequence). The CDR3 runs 15 residues. The CDR3: CAKRWTGGGGNIQYF. The CDR3, as DNA: TGTGCCAAACGGTGGACAGGGGGAGGGGGAAACATTCAGTACTTC.

The rearrangement joins TRBV6-2 or TRBV6-3 to TRBJ2-1; a weak D match, TRBD1 (5 bases). Trimming removed 5 bases from V and 8 bases from J, with 10 bases in between. The CDR3 is 12 amino acids. Germline loops: CDR1 MNHEY, CDR2 SVGEGT. The CDR3 sequence is CASSTRDDEQFF. The DNA for the CDR3 is TGTGCCAGCAGTACCAGGGATGATGAGCAGTTCTTC.

The chain recombines TRBV2 with TRBJ2-7; a possible D gene is TRBD1 (6 bases). CDR1 is SNHLY and CDR2 is FYNNEI in the germline V gene. CDR3 size: 14 residues. V lost 6 bases to trimming and J lost 3 bases, with 15 bases between them. Here the CDR3 DNA reads TGTGCCAGCAGGCAAGGGAGAGGGGGCTACGAGCAGTACTTC. Protein product: CASRQGRGGYEQYF.

The V call is TRBV7-2, the J call TRBJ2-2; 10 positions match TRBD1. Germline V gene lookup returns CDR1 SGHTA and CDR2 FQGNSA. The CDR3 sequence is 17 residues long. Germline trimming cut 2 bases from V and 7 bases from J; bases unmatched to any gene: 10. The CDR3 DNA follows: TGTGCCAGCAGCTTAAGGACCGGGACAGGGGCGGTCGGGGAGCTGTTTTTT. Translated: CASSLRTGTGAVGELFF. The full variable domain, in which reference TRBV7-2 and TRBJ2-2 provide the parts outside the CDR3, is GAGVSQSPSNKVTEKGKDVELRCDPISGHTALYWYRQSLGQGLEFLIYFQGNSAPDKSGLPSDRFSAERTGGSVSTLTIQRTQQEDSAVYLCASSLRTGTGAVGELFFGEGSRLTVL.

This chain uses TRBV28 with TRBJ1-2; D might be TRBD1 (5 bases). Trimming shortened V by 3 bases and J by 7 bases, and 12 bases separated the two germline ends. This CDR3 has 13 amino acids. Per the germline V gene, CDR1 is MDHEN and CDR2 is SYDVKM. Here the CDR3 reads CASSLQGAGGYTF. Here the CDR3 DNA reads TGTGCCAGCAGTTTGCAAGGGGCCGGTGGCTACACCTTC.

This clone was seen a few times. The chain joins TRBV9 to TRBJ1-3; the D gene is possibly TRBD1 (5 bases). The ends were cut back, 7 bases at V and 4 bases at J, with 12 bases in the middle. CDR3 size: 13 residues. Looked up from germline, CDR1 is SGDLS and CDR2 is YYNGEE. This CDR3 is CASQGAGGNTIYF. The DNA of the CDR3 is TGTGCCAGCCAAGGGGCTGGCGGAAACACCATATATTTT. Together with reference TRBV9 and TRBJ1-3, the CDR3 gives the full variable domain: DSGVTQTPKHLITATGQRVTLRCSPRSGDLSVYWYQQSLDQGLQFLIQYYNGEERAKGNILERFSAQQFPDLHSELNLSSLELGDSALYFCASQGAGGNTIYFGEGSWLTVV.

This chain joins TRBV12-5 and TRBJ1-1; TRBD1 is a possible D gene (5 bases). The CDR3 totals 15 residues. Germline CDR1 LGHNT, CDR2 FRNRAP. V shed 0 bases and J shed 10 bases, with 18 bases lying between them. CDR3 region: CASGLVSDTRPGAFF. Written as DNA, the CDR3 is TGTGCTAGTGGTTTGGTATCGGACACCCGACCCGGAGCTTTCTTT.

The V and J genes are TRBV6-2 or TRBV6-3 and TRBJ1-3; D is unresolved. The CDR3 spans 14 residues. Between the trimmed V and J ends, which lost 4 bases and 4 bases, there was a span of 11 bases. In germline, CDR1 is MNHEY, CDR2 SVGEGT. CDR3 DNA: TGTGCCAGCAGTTCTGCAGGATGGGGAAACACCATATATTTT. Translation: CASSSAGWGNTIYF.

V is TRBV7-9 and J is TRBJ1-2; D remains unclear. The CDR3 contains 14 residues. The V end lost 2 bases, the J end lost 9 bases, and 16 bases lay between the germline ends. Germline CDR1 SEHNR, CDR2 FQNEAQ (reference sequence). The CDR3 spells CASSLRESAASYTF. CDR3 nucleotide sequence: TGTGCCAGCAGCTTAAGAGAGTCCGCCGCGAGCTACACCTTC.

The genes are TRBV9 and TRBJ1-1; tentatively, D is TRBD1 (6 bases). V was trimmed by 4 bases and J by 4 bases, leaving 11 bases between them. The CDR3 is 13 residues long. Germline CDR1 reads SGDLS; CDR2 reads YYNGEE. The CDR3: CASSRQEFTEAFF. In DNA form, the CDR3 reads TGTGCCAGCAGCCGACAGGAGTTCACTGAAGCTTTCTTT.

This clone came up a few times. The chain couples TRBV18 to TRBJ2-1; 13 nucleotides agree with TRBD2. J was trimmed by 5 bases and V by 6 bases; bases with no gene match: 7. CDR3 size: 16 residues. CDR1 and CDR2 from the germline V gene are KGHSH and LQKENI. CDR3 loop: CASSRLTSGGDNEQFF. DNA for the CDR3: TGTGCCAGCTCCAGGCTTACTAGCGGGGGGGACAATGAGCAGTTCTTC.

Concerning this clone itself: In the same sample, other DNA sequences code for this CDR3. CDR3 protein: CASSFRGGTEAFF. The CDR3 bases are TGTGCCAGCAGCTTTAGGGGTGGCACTGAAGCTTTCTTT. The chain is built from TRBV11-2 and TRBJ1-1; D may be TRBD1 (5 bases). CDR3 length equals 13 residues. Germline CDR1 and CDR2: SGHAT and FQNNGV. The V gene lost 3 bases and the J gene lost 4 bases, with 9 bases spanning the gap.

The chain combines TRBV6-1 with TRBJ1-2, with 8 bases lining up with TRBD1. Germline-derived CDR1 and CDR2 are MNHNS and SASEGT. V was pared by 4 bases and J by 4 bases, with 11 bases of the junction left unmatched. CDR3 size: 16 residues. CDR3 DNA sequence: TGTGCCAGCAGTGGATGGACAGGGCCCCTAAGCTATGGCTACACCTTC. It is translated as CASSGWTGPLSYGYTF.

This chain uses TRBV6-5 with TRBJ1-3; D is undetermined. The ends were cut back, 2 bases at V and 7 bases at J, with 12 bases in the middle. The CDR3 is 14 residues long. The germline gives CDR1 MNHEY, CDR2 SVGAGI. The CDR3 DNA follows: TGTGCCAGCAGTTACACGGGTAGTAGGAACACCATATATTTT. Translated, it gives CASSYTGSRNTIYF.